This T cell receptor beta chain was sequenced for a study of blood T cell repertoires in COVID-19 (dated by TCRdb to the early 2020s). About the study as a whole: Samples from collaborators originated in the United States, Italy and Spain and spanned both the acute and convalescent phases of COVID-19. The prospective study material was composed of cDNA or gDNA derived from T cells, B-cell-depleted T cells, or PBMCs. The dataset comprised deeply sampled blood TCRbeta repertoires from subjects exposed to, actively infected with, or recovered from COVID-19. A freely available public database, intended as a resource for researchers studying the immune response to SARS-CoV-2, is where the repertoires were released. The samples were drawn from the first 160 participants of the ongoing ImmuneRACE study and from 1,254 subjects provided by 6 global collaborators. Sample metadata almost always included a de-identified subject ID, COVID-19 status, age in years and sex. Where available, HLA class I and class II types were taken from metadata supplied by the sample provider and were not determined by assay-based typing.

General findings and caveats noted by the study authors: How much clinical and demographic metadata was included differed by source and by participant, and the metadata was provided uncurated.

TCRbeta CDR3 regions were amplified from genomic DNA using the immunoSEQ Assay, a bias-controlled multiplex PCR. On the authors' methods: Within the assay, amplification of reference gene primers was used to estimate how many nucleated cells each sample contained. To quantify the absolute abundance of each unique TCRbeta CDR3 rearrangement, sequence reads were collapsed and filtered. Productive Simpson clonality was computed per sample as the square root of Simpson's diversity index over productive rearrangements. TCRdb provides this immuneACCESS table in a form limited to in-frame rearrangements. Some clones are lacking; in checked studies, under half of them reflect an unresolved V gene, and why the rest are absent is not known. That table gives V, J and clone size, and the DNA gave D and trimming. For this sample the table gives about 100,000 clones, of which about 77% were detected only once. In total, the top ten clones hold 12% of the sample.

As to this clone: Its antigen is not yet known. One base away there is no much larger clone; base qualities are not given.

Each collaborating institution followed its own protocols to collect whole blood in K2EDTA tubes. For TCRbeta analysis, collaborator samples were shipped as frozen whole blood, as isolated PBMCs, or as DNA extracted from either sample type. This clonotype was obtained from an older woman with acute or convalescent COVID-19. Specimen: peripheral blood.

The CDR3 corresponds to CASSYGRDWSSYEQYV. Read as DNA, the sequence is TGTGCCAGCAGTTACGGCCGGGACTGGAGCTCCTACGAGCAGTACGTC. Recombination connected TRBV6-2 or TRBV6-3 to TRBJ2-7; a weak D assignment points to TRBD2 (6 bases agree). V is clipped by 2 bases and J by 0 bases, and the sequence between their germline boundaries is 14 bases long. The CDR3 contains 16 residues, cysteine and valine counted. The only DNA kept is the CDR3, 48 bases in frame from the first base. According to the germline V gene, CDR1 reads MNHEY and CDR2 reads SVGEGT.